This is a list of T cell receptor beta chains from one sample in a study of radiation and T cells in renal cell carcinoma. Assay used: immunoSEQ multiplex PCR; TCRdb lists only in-frame clones, some missing. The table includes roughly 130,000 clones, roughly 91% detected once. The sequencing here drew on blood, taken from a patient whose treatment included radiotherapy and nephrectomy. These receptors were collected from a woman between 70 and 85 years old with renal cell carcinoma. Each CDR3 is given with its conserved first and last residue. A D gene is named only where the DNA matches it firmly. Not all rows give a size; the values are once, few, many and, for expanded clones, a class.

J gene	CDR3 length	clone size	D gene	V gene	CDR3 DNA	CDR3 protein
TRBJ2-1	17	-	TRBD1	TRBV10-3	TGTGCCATAGGACAGGGGGCGCCGGTACTAGCCTACAATGAGCAGTTCTTC	CAIGQGAPVLAYNEQFF
TRBJ2-2	15	-	-	TRBV7-2	TGTGCCAGCAGCCCTGACCGAGGGGCCGTCGGGGAGCTGTTTTTT	CASSPDRGAVGELFF
TRBJ1-1	13	-	TRBD1	TRBV7-9	TGTGCCAGCAGCCTGGACAGGGGGGCTGAAGCTTTCTTT	CASSLDRGAEAFF
TRBJ2-1	14	-	-	TRBV5-1	TGCGCCAGCAGCTTGGTGCAGGGCTACAATGAGCAGTTCTTC	CASSLVQGYNEQFF
TRBJ2-3	16	few	-	TRBV11-2	TGTGCCAGCAGCTTAGTGAAGGGAGAAAGCACAGATACGCAGTATTTT	CASSLVKGESTDTQYF
TRBJ2-5	17	-	TRBD2	TRBV6-4	TGTGCCAGCAGAAGCTTTTCTAATAGCGGGGCAAAAAAGACCCAGTACTTC	CASRSFSNSGAKKTQYF
TRBJ1-2	14	-	TRBD1	TRBV7-9	TGTGCCAGCAGCTCCACAGGGGGGGTCTATGGCTACACCTTC	CASSSTGGVYGYTF
TRBJ2-7	13	-	-	TRBV5-1	TGCGCCAGCAGCGATAACAGAGCCTACGAGCAGTACTTC	CASSDNRAYEQYF
TRBJ2-2	16	-	TRBD2	TRBV11-3	TGTGCCAGCAGCCCACGGGCCGGGGGGAGTGCCGGGGAGCTGTTTTTT	CASSPRAGGSAGELFF
TRBJ1-1	14	-	-	TRBV14	TGTGCCAGCAGCCAAGAGACATCTAACACTGAAGCTTTCTTT	CASSQETSNTEAFF
TRBJ2-7	14	once	-	TRBV7-3	TGTGCCAGCAGCTTAAGAGGGACAACTAACGAGCAGTACTTC	CASSLRGTTNEQYF
TRBJ2-7	20	-	TRBD2	TRBV7-3	TGTGCCAGCAGCTTAACTCCACCGACTAGCGGATTTTCCTTTTCCTACGAGCAGTACTTC	CASSLTPPTSGFSFSYEQYF
TRBJ2-1	15	-	-	TRBV9	TGTGCCAGCAGCGACCCCCGGGACCTTCGGAATGAGCAGTTCTTC	CASSDPRDLRNEQFF
TRBJ2-5	13	-	-	TRBV28	TGTGCCAGCAGTTTCTGGGGGCGGGAGACCCAGTACTTC	CASSFWGRETQYF
TRBJ2-7	15	-	-	TRBV4-1	TGCGCCAGCAGCGCCGTTAGGCAGCCCTACTACGAGCAGTACTTC	CASSAVRQPYYEQYF
TRBJ1-2	12	-	-	TRBV23-1	TGCGCCAGCAGTCAACAGGGGTATGGCTACACCTTC	CASSQQGYGYTF
TRBJ2-3	14	-	-	TRBV6-5	TGTGCCAGCTACCCCTCATGGAGCACAGATACGCAGTATTTT	CASYPSWSTDTQYF
TRBJ1-1	13	-	TRBD1	TRBV6-6	TGTGCCAGCAGTTACGCGACAGGGTTTGAAGCTTTCTTT	CASSYATGFEAFF
TRBJ2-2	15	-	-	TRBV9	TGTGCCAGCAGCGTAGGGACAGTACAGACCGGGGAGCTGTTTTTT	CASSVGTVQTGELFF
TRBJ2-5	15	-	-	TRBV13	TGTGCCAGCAGCTTAGGCCGGGGGATCCAAGAGACCCAGTACTTC	CASSLGRGIQETQYF
TRBJ1-1	13	-	-	TRBV7-2	TGTGCCAGCAGCCCCTGGTTGAACACTGAAGCTTTCTTT	CASSPWLNTEAFF
TRBJ1-2	15	-	-	TRBV9	TGTGCCAGCAGCCGCCCACAGGGTCTGACTATCGGCTACACCTTC	CASSRPQGLTIGYTF
TRBJ2-5	14	-	TRBD2	TRBV5-1	TGCGCCACGATATATAGCGGGGGGGACGAGACCCAGTACTTC	CATIYSGGDETQYF
TRBJ1-5	15	-	-	TRBV12-2	TGTGCAAGTCGCCCCCCCCTATCGAGCAATCAGCCCCAGCATTTT	CASRPPLSSNQPQHF
TRBJ1-2	14	-	-	TRBV19	TGTGCCAGTAGTATAGATGCGGGGGCCTATGGCTACACCTTC	CASSIDAGAYGYTF
TRBJ1-4	15	-	TRBD1	TRBV7-7	TGTGCTAGCAGCTTAGTACCGGGACAGGGTGAAAAACTGTTTTTT	CASSLVPGQGEKLFF
TRBJ2-3	12	-	-	TRBV7-9	TGTGCCAGCAGCCCAAGCACAGATACGCAGTATTTT	CASSPSTDTQYF
TRBJ1-1	13	-	-	TRBV5-4	TGTGCCAGCAGCTTGCCACAGAACACTGAAGCTTTCTTT	CASSLPQNTEAFF
TRBJ1-6	13	-	TRBD1	TRBV7-8	TGTGCCAGCAGCCCGGACAGGAATTCACCCCTCCACTTT	CASSPDRNSPLHF
TRBJ2-7	17	-	-	TRBV7-2	TGTGCCAGCAGCTTCCCGTCGACGGGACGGCCCAACTACGAGCAGTACTTC	CASSFPSTGRPNYEQYF
TRBJ1-6	10	-	-	TRBV19	TGTGCCAGTGGGTTATCACCCCTCCACTTT	CASGLSPLHF
TRBJ2-3	15	-	-	TRBV5-1	TGCGCCAGCAGCTTGAGGCAGGGCGGCACAGATACGCAGTATTTT	CASSLRQGGTDTQYF
TRBJ2-1	19	-	TRBD2	TRBV27	TGTGCCAGCAGTTTATTCGGACTAGCGGGGCGAGGCTCCTACAATGAGCAGTTCTTC	CASSLFGLAGRGSYNEQFF
TRBJ1-5	16	-	TRBD1	TRBV6-1	TGTGCCAGCAGTGACCCGGGACAGGCGGTAGGACAGCCCCAGCATTTT	CASSDPGQAVGQPQHF
TRBJ1-2	13	-	-	TRBV5-1	TGCGCCAGCAGTCCTGGACAGTCGTGGGGCTACACCTTC	CASSPGQSWGYTF
TRBJ2-7	14	few	-	TRBV14	TGTGCCAGCAGCCAAGTCGCCTCCCTCGACGAGCAGTACTTC	CASSQVASLDEQYF
TRBJ2-2	15	-	-	TRBV6-1	TGTGCCAGCCGGCCTCCGGGGGCTTCCACCGGGGAGCTGTTTTTT	CASRPPGASTGELFF
TRBJ2-7	14	-	-	TRBV7-3	TGTGCCAGCAGCCTAGTGGCAGGGAATACCGAGCAGTACTTC	CASSLVAGNTEQYF
TRBJ2-7	15	-	TRBD1	TRBV5-8	TGTGCCAGCAGCTTCTCCGGGACAGGGGTCTACGAGCAGTACTTC	CASSFSGTGVYEQYF
TRBJ1-4	17	-	TRBD1	TRBV2	TGTGCCAGCAGTCCCCCGGGGACAGGGGCAATAAATGAAAAACTGTTTTTT	CASSPPGTGAINEKLFF
TRBJ1-5	13	-	-	TRBV30	TGTGCCTCCAATGGGGGGCTAAACCAGCCCCAGCATTTT	CASNGGLNQPQHF
TRBJ2-7	17	-	TRBD2	TRBV4-3	TGCGCCAGCAGCCAAGAATTCGAGCGGGGGGGGCCCTACGAGCAGTACTTC	CASSQEFERGGPYEQYF
TRBJ2-1	17	-	TRBD1	TRBV7-9	TGTGCCAGCAGCTTAAACCTCAGGGGGCGAGATGACAATGAGCAGTTCTTC	CASSLNLRGRDDNEQFF
TRBJ2-3	16	-	TRBD2	TRBV7-3	TGTGCCAGCAGCTCCGGACTAGCGGGGGGCACAGATACGCAGTATTTT	CASSSGLAGGTDTQYF